Following are 15 T cell receptor beta chains from one sample sequenced in a study of regulatory T cells in long-lasting Graves disease. Through Arm-PCR of CDR3 regions and iRepertoire HTBI primers, TCR beta libraries were built. TCRdb reprocessed the multiplex PCR reads via MiXCR and lists one record per CDR3 protein. The repertoire holds about 430,000 distinct CDR3 sequences, roughly a fifth seen once, with roughly 13% in the top ten. As for time point: persistent/refractory GD, antithyroid drugs over 5 years with positive TRAb. TCR sequences were obtained from RNA taken from PBMCs. The source was peripheral blood mononuclear cells (PBMCs), collected when the disease was refractory, from a patient treated with antithyroid drugs. The receptors were sampled from a female donor with Graves disease.

This clonotype showed up many times. This rearrangement joins TRBV2 to TRBJ2-7; possibly TRBD1 for D (5 bases). The CDR3 extends over 13 amino acids. The V end was cut by 6 bases, the J end by 2 bases, with 11 bases between. Per germline, CDR1 SNHLY and CDR2 FYNNEI. CDR3: CASRKTDPYEQYF. Here the CDR3 DNA reads TGTGCCAGCAGGAAGACAGACCCCTACGAGCAGTACTTC.

V and J are TRBV29-1 and TRBJ1-2; 10 bases are a match to TRBD1. The CDR3 consists of 13 residues. J gave up 2 bases and V 6 bases, and 3 bases lay outside the gene matches. Germline-derived CDR1 and CDR2 are SQVTM and ANQGSEA. CDR3 DNA sequence: TGCAGCGTCCGGACAGGGGGGAACTATGGCTACACCTTC. This encodes CSVRTGGNYGYTF.

Note on this clonotype: A much larger clone sits a single nucleotide away, making a read error possible. The chain links TRBV27 to TRBJ2-4, with D tentatively TRBD1 (6 bases). V was cut by 4 bases and J by 8 bases, with 21 bases left in between. The CDR3 runs 16 residues. Looked up from germline, CDR1 is MNHEY and CDR2 is SMNVEV (reference sequence). The CDR3 sequence: CASSYGTRGTVDIQYF. CDR3 bases: TGTGCCAGCAGTTATGGGACAAGGGGCACGGTGGACATTCAGTACTTC.

This clonotype was detected many times. The rearrangement joins TRBV28 to TRBJ2-1; D call uncertain. Deletions cut 4 bases from V and 7 bases from J, with 8 bases between. This CDR3 is 12 amino acids long. From germline, CDR1 is MDHEN and CDR2 SYDVKM. DNA for the CDR3: TGTGCCAGCAGTTGGTGGGGAAATGAGCAGTTCTTC. Amino acids: CASSWWGNEQFF.

V usage is TRBV7-9 and J usage is TRBJ2-1; D may be TRBD2 (5 bases). Germline lookup yields CDR1 SEHNR and CDR2 FQNEAQ (reference sequence). Deletions cut 5 bases from V and 8 bases from J, with 13 bases between. This CDR3 has 13 amino acids. CDR3 bases: TGTGCCAGCAGCCATGGGCTAGCCGATGAGCAGTTCTTC. Its protein is CASSHGLADEQFF.

The chain joins TRBV5-4 to TRBJ2-1, with 15 positions matching TRBD2. This CDR3 has 15 amino acids. CDR1 SGHNT and CDR2 YYREEE come from the germline V gene (reference sequence). With 3 bases clipped from V and 8 bases from J, the junction kept 3 bases outside the gene matches. The CDR3 reads CASSWGLAGGHEQFF. The CDR3 bases are TGTGCCAGCAGCTGGGGACTAGCGGGAGGTCATGAGCAGTTCTTC. Using reference TRBV5-4 and TRBJ2-1 for the parts outside the CDR3, the full variable domain is ETGVTQSPTHLIKTRGQQVTLRCSSQSGHNTVSWYQQALGQGPQFIFQYYREEENGRGNFPPRFSGLQFPNYSSELNVNALELDDSALYLCASSWGLAGGHEQFFGPGTRLTVL.

The chain combines TRBV7-8 with TRBJ1-3, with a weak D call TRBD1 (6 bases). CDR3 length: 14 residues. Germline CDR1 is SGHVS and CDR2 is FQNEAQ. Trimming took off 4 bases at V and 6 bases at J, with 13 bases between the two ends. CDR3 sequence reads: CASSSGGRINTIYF. In DNA, the CDR3 is TGTGCCAGCAGCTCCGGGGGCAGAATAAACACCATATATTTT.

The chain recombines TRBV30 with TRBJ2-7; 11 nucleotides line up with TRBD1. There are 15 residues in the CDR3. Per germline, CDR1 GTSNPN and CDR2 SVGIG (reference sequence). The J segment lost 0 bases and the V segment lost 6 bases, leaving 7 bases of the junction unmatched. The CDR3, as DNA: TGTGCCTGCGGACAGGGGGCCAAGTCCTCCTACGAGCAGTACTTC. It translates to CACGQGAKSSYEQYF.

The chain recombines TRBV20-1 with TRBJ2-1; 13 bases are shared with TRBD2. The trim removed 1 base at V and 8 bases at J, leaving 2 bases unmatched. The germline V gene has CDR1 DFQATT and CDR2 SNEGSKA (reference sequence). CDR3 size: 14 residues. CDR3 bases: TGCAGTGCTAGAGGGACTAGCGGGAGCGATGAGCAGTTCTTC. This sequence encodes CSARGTSGSDEQFF.

This clonotype showed up many times. The V and J genes are TRBV28 and TRBJ1-1; 8 bases agree with TRBD1. J was trimmed by 0 bases and V by 5 bases; bases with no gene match: 5. Germline V gene lookup returns CDR1 MDHEN and CDR2 SYDVKM. CDR3 length: 15 residues. The CDR3 sequence is CASSLYRGMNTEAFF. The CDR3 DNA sequence: TGTGCCAGCAGTCTATACAGGGGGATGAACACTGAAGCTTTCTTT.

At least ten counts were recorded for this clonotype. The J gene is TRBJ2-7, the V gene TRBV7-9; TRBD1 aligns across 7 bases. Unmatched junction bases numbered 3, after V lost 5 bases and J lost 5 bases. The length of the CDR3 is 12 residues. Per the germline V gene, CDR1 is SEHNR and CDR2 is FQNEAQ (reference sequence). CDR3: CASSLDRDEQYF. CDR3 nucleotide sequence: TGTGCCAGCAGCCTTGACAGGGACGAGCAGTACTTC.

This clonotype appeared many times. The chain employs TRBV11-2 and TRBJ1-2, with D possibly matching TRBD1 (6 bases). Germline V lookup: CDR1 SGHAT, CDR2 FQNNGV. The CDR3 has 14 amino acids. Between the trimmed V and J ends, which lost 5 bases and 6 bases, there was a span of 16 bases. CDR3: CASSPRGGADGYTF. CDR3 DNA: TGTGCCAGCAGCCCGCGAGGGGGGGCGGATGGCTACACCTTC.

This clonotype was counted a few times. This chain links TRBV7-9 with TRBJ2-7, with TRBD2 as a possible D gene (6 bases). Trimming took 2 bases from V and 6 from J, leaving 14 bases between them. This CDR3 is 14 amino acids long. Germline-derived CDR1 and CDR2 are SEHNR and FQNEAQ (reference sequence). The CDR3 DNA sequence: TGTGCCAGCAGCTTAAGAGGAGGGAGCCTCGAGCAGTACTTC. It encodes CASSLRGGSLEQYF.

The table lists this clonotype with many counts. V and J are TRBV28 and TRBJ2-7; TRBD1 is a possible D gene (6 bases). CDR1 is MDHEN, CDR2 SYDVKM, per germline. The CDR3 loop spans 13 amino acids. Between the trimmed V and J ends, which lost 4 bases and 4 bases, there was a span of 11 bases. In DNA, the CDR3 is TGTGCCAGCAGTTCAGGGACATTTTACGAGCAGTACTTC. It yields the protein CASSSGTFYEQYF.

CDR3 protein: CSARESLSVAGKAGELFF. The CDR3 nucleotides read TGCAGTGCTAGAGAGAGCCTTTCGGTAGCGGGAAAGGCCGGGGAGCTGTTTTTT. V and J are TRBV20-1 and TRBJ2-2, with 8 bases lining up with TRBD2. The ends lost 0 bases at V and 6 bases at J; junction bases unmatched: 15. Per germline, CDR1 DFQATT and CDR2 SNEGSKA (reference sequence). There are 18 residues in the CDR3.